This T cell receptor (beta chain) originates from a study of blood T cell repertoires in COVID-19. The CDR3 has 16 amino acids. V lost 4 bases and J lost 7, with 19 bases in between. Per the germline V gene, CDR1 is SEHNR and CDR2 is FQNEAQ (reference sequence). Profiled with immunoSEQ multiplex PCR; TCRdb holds only in-frame clones, not every one. The sample records about 220,000 clones, 82% being singletons. The sequenced sample consisted of peripheral blood. The source is a woman of 80 years or more with COVID-19, enrolled during active disease. The V gene is TRBV7-9, the J gene TRBJ1-4, with a tentative D call TRBD1 (5 bases). The CDR3 region has the DNA TGTGCCAGCAGCTCCGAGGTGACAGCCCCAAGTGAAAAACTGTTTTTT. Its protein is CASSSEVTAPSEKLFF. Based on the CDR3 plus reference TRBV7-9 and TRBJ1-4, the full variable domain is DTGVSQNPRHKITKRGQNVTFRCDPISEHNRLYWYRQTLGQGPEFLTYFQNEAQLEKSRLLSDRFSAERPKGSFSTLEIQRTEQGDSAMYLCASSSEVTAPSEKLFFGSGTQLSVL.